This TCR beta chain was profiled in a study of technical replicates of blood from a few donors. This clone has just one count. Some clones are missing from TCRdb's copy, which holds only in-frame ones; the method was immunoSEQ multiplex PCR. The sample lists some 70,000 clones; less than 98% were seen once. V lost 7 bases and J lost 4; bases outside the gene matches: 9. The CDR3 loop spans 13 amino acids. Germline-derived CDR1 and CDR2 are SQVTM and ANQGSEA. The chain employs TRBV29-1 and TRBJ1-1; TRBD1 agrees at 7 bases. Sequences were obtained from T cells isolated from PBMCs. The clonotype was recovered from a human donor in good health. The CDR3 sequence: CSESRGLGTEAFF. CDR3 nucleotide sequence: TGCAGCGAGTCTAGGGGGCTAGGCACTGAAGCTTTCTTT. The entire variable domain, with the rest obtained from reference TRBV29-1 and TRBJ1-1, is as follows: SAVISQKPSRDICQRGTSLTIQCQVDSQVTMMFWYRQQPGQSLTLIATANQGSEATYESGFVIDKFPISRPNLTFSTLTVSNMSPEDSSIYLCSESRGLGTEAFFGQGTRLTVV.